Shown below are 25 T cell receptor beta chains from a single sample sequenced in a study of human T cells and chemical hapten exposure. It was unfractionated whole blood from which total RNA was extracted. TCRdb passed the 5' RACE reads through MiXCR, listing each CDR3 protein once. The table has about 140,000 distinct CDR3 sequences, roughly 4% seen once. The source is a female donor in good health.

This clonotype has a count of ten or more. The rearrangement uses TRBV5-1 and TRBJ2-2, with TRBD1 identical over 9 bases. The CDR3 contains 16 residues. The V gene's germline CDR1 is SGHRS and CDR2 YFSETQ. V lost 0 bases and J lost 9; bases outside the gene matches: 9. DNA of the CDR3: TGCGCCAGCAGCTTGGTTCTAGGGACAGGGCCCCGGGAGCTGTTTTTT. Translation: CASSLVLGTGPRELFF.

This clonotype appeared many times. This chain uses TRBV10-3 with TRBJ1-5; D not resolved. The germline V gene encodes CDR1 ENHRY and CDR2 SYGVKD. The CDR3 covers 13 residues. V lost 3 bases and J 5 bases, leaving 8 bases between the germline ends. CDR3 sequence reads: CAISDEKDQPQHF. CDR3 coding DNA: TGTGCCATCAGTGACGAAAAAGATCAGCCCCAGCATTTT.

This clonotype has ten or more counts. The chain is built from TRBV20-1 and TRBJ1-1; D unresolved. V shed 4 bases and J shed 1 base, with 13 bases lying between them. CDR3 size: 14 residues. Germline-derived CDR1 and CDR2 are DFQATT and SNEGSKA (reference sequence). DNA for the CDR3: TGCAGTGCTACCGAGTCTGCAGGGAACACTGAAGCTTTCTTT. Its protein product is CSATESAGNTEAFF.

This clonotype was found a few times. The V call is TRBV7-9, the J call TRBJ2-2, with 8 nucleotides matching TRBD1. The CDR3 has 16 residues. Germline V gene sequence: CDR1 SEHNR, CDR2 FQNEAQ (reference sequence). The ends lost 5 bases at V and 5 bases at J; junction bases unmatched: 10. The chain's CDR3 is CASSKAGRTGTGELFF. Here the CDR3 DNA reads TGTGCCAGCAGCAAAGCCGGGCGGACAGGGACCGGGGAGCTGTTTTTT.

This clonotype was observed at least ten times. This chain uses TRBV4-1 with TRBJ2-7; TRBD1 aligns across 8 bases. The ends lost 2 bases at V and 4 bases at J; junction bases unmatched: 7. The germline V gene encodes CDR1 MGHRA and CDR2 YSYEKL. This CDR3 region has 15 residues. In DNA, the CDR3 is TGCGCCAGCAGCCAACCCGGACAGGGTCGATACGAGCAGTACTTC. Translating gives CASSQPGQGRYEQYF.

Many counts were recorded for this clonotype. J is TRBJ2-1 and V is TRBV27, with 16 nucleotides matching TRBD2. The CDR3 consists of 17 residues. Germline CDR1 is MNHEY and CDR2 is SMNVEV (reference sequence). The junction had 9 bases not matched to a gene; V was cut back by 5 bases and J by 8 bases. The CDR3 DNA sequence: TGTGCCAGCAGTATACCGGGACTAGCGGGGGGGCCCCATGAGCAGTTCTTC. It translates to CASSIPGLAGGPHEQFF.

This clonotype was seen a few times. The chain couples TRBV20-1 to TRBJ2-2, with 14 positions matching TRBD2. J lost 5 bases, V lost 6 bases, and 2 bases had no gene match. Germline lookup yields CDR1 DFQATT and CDR2 SNEGSKA (reference sequence). The CDR3 has 14 amino acids. CDR3 sequence (DNA): TGCAGTGCCCGGACTAGCGGGGGGACCGGGGAGCTGTTTTTT. It codes for CSARTSGGTGELFF.

There are many counts of this clonotype. The chain uses TRBV7-9 and TRBJ2-3; D may match TRBD1 or TRBD2 (5 bases each). With 3 bases removed from V and 4 bases from J, the gap between germline ends came to 17 bases. CDR1 and CDR2 from the germline V gene are SEHNR and FQNEAQ (reference sequence). The CDR3 runs to 16 residues. CDR3 region: CASSFLGALGADTQYF. Written as DNA, the CDR3 is TGTGCCAGCAGCTTTCTCGGGGCCCTAGGGGCAGATACGCAGTATTTT.

This clonotype showed up many times. DNA of the CDR3: TGCGCCAGCAGCCCACTAGCGGGACTGTCCTACGAGCAGTACTTC. Translation: CASSPLAGLSYEQYF. The chain has TRBV5-1 and TRBJ2-7; 10 nucleotides align to TRBD2. The CDR3 extends over 15 amino acids. The germline CDR1 and CDR2 sequences are SGHRS and YFSETQ. J lost 1 base, V lost 4 bases, and 5 bases had no gene match.

This clonotype has a count of ten or more. The chain is built from TRBV20-1 and TRBJ1-1, with D unresolved. V was pared by 1 base and J by 6 bases, with 21 bases between. This CDR3 comprises 16 residues. Germline V gene data show CDR1 as DFQATT and CDR2 as SNEGSKA (reference sequence). The CDR3 reads CSARGRARTLLPEAFF. The CDR3 DNA reads TGCAGTGCTAGAGGTCGGGCCAGGACCCTCTTACCTGAAGCTTTCTTT.

This clonotype has just a few counts. The J gene is TRBJ2-3, the V gene TRBV7-2, with D perhaps TRBD1 (6 bases). The germline gives CDR1 SGHTA, CDR2 FQGNSA. The CDR3 spans 15 residues. V shed 2 bases and J shed 2 bases, with 11 bases lying between them. CDR3 sequence: CASSLPGANTDTQYF. The CDR3 nucleotides are TGTGCCAGCAGCTTACCAGGGGCAAACACAGATACGCAGTATTTT.

This clonotype was observed at least ten times. The CDR3 region is CASSQDHPCRQSPLHF. CDR3 bases: TGTGCCAGCAGCCAGGATCACCCTTGTCGACAGTCACCCCTCCACTTT. The genes are TRBV3-1 and TRBJ1-6, with a weak D call TRBD1 (5 bases). Trimming shortened V by 3 bases and J by 10 bases, and 19 bases separated the two germline ends. The CDR3 covers 16 residues. CDR1 and CDR2 from the germline V gene are LGHDT and YNNKEL (reference sequence). The full variable domain, in which reference TRBV3-1 and TRBJ1-6 provide the parts outside the CDR3, is DTAVSQTPKYLVTQMGNDKSIKCEQNLGHDTMYWYKQDSKKFLKIMFSYNNKELIINETVPNRFSPKSPDKAHLNLHINSLELGDSAVYFCASSQDHPCRQSPLHFGNGTRLTVT.

In its sample, this clonotype was seen a few times. V and J are TRBV5-1 and TRBJ2-3; either TRBD1 or TRBD2 may supply D (5 bases each). The CDR3 has 14 amino acids. Germline V gene data show CDR1 as SGHRS and CDR2 as YFSETQ. The V end lost 4 bases, the J end lost 10 bases, and 19 bases lay between the germline ends. The DNA for the CDR3 is TGCGCCAGCAGCCTCCTAGGGCTTCCGGGGCCGCAGTATTTT. Translation gives CASSLLGLPGPQYF.

The table lists this clonotype with many counts. V usage is TRBV5-4 and J usage is TRBJ1-2; D ambiguous. Between the trimmed V and J ends, which lost 3 bases and 3 bases, there was a span of 12 bases. The CDR3 is 14 residues long. Per the germline V gene, CDR1 is SGHNT and CDR2 is YYREEE (reference sequence). The CDR3 bases are TGTGCCAGCAGCTATGACGGTCGGGACTATGGCTACACCTTC. Its translation is CASSYDGRDYGYTF.

As regards this clonotype: One end of the junction fails to match germline, which may point to a read error. The chain employs TRBV6-6 and TRBJ1-2, with D possibly matching TRBD1 (5 bases). Germline lookup yields CDR1 MNHNY and CDR2 SVGAGI (reference sequence). This CDR3 is built from 12 residues. The CDR3, as DNA: TGTGCCAGCAGGGGAGACAGCTATGGCGACACCTTC. Protein sequence: CASRGDSYGDTF.

Many counts were recorded for this clonotype. V and J are TRBV12-3 or TRBV12-4 and TRBJ1-5, with D tentatively TRBD1 (6 bases). Trimming left V 3 bases short and J 1 base short, with 10 bases between. This CDR3 has 15 residues. The CDR3 protein is CASSLTGISNQPQHF. The DNA for the CDR3 is TGTGCCAGCAGTTTGACAGGAATAAGCAATCAGCCCCAGCATTTT.

This clonotype appeared many times. The V and J genes are TRBV4-3 and TRBJ2-1, with D possibly TRBD1 on 6 matching bases. The germline gives CDR1 LGHNA, CDR2 YSLEER. This CDR3 is 17 amino acids long. Trimming pared 1 base from V and 7 bases from J, leaving 20 bases between. The CDR3 sequence: CASSQGTGLIFRNEQFF. In DNA form, the CDR3 reads TGCGCCAGCAGCCAAGGTACAGGGCTAATCTTCAGGAATGAGCAGTTCTTC.

This clonotype came up many times. V usage is TRBV4-1 and J usage is TRBJ1-1; D gene uncertain. Germline CDR1 is MGHRA and CDR2 is YSYEKL. Trimming took 2 bases from V and 0 from J, leaving 7 bases between them. This CDR3 contains 14 residues. The CDR3 DNA reads as TGCGCCAGCAGCCAACGAAGTATGAACACTGAAGCTTTCTTT. Translated, it gives CASSQRSMNTEAFF.

Concerning this clonotype itself: At one end the junction does not follow the germline gene, possibly because of a read error. The chain joins TRBV28 to TRBJ2-3, with 9 positions matching TRBD2. Germline V gene data show CDR1 as MDHEN and CDR2 as SYDVKM. The length of the CDR3 is 15 residues. The DNA of the CDR3 is TGTGCCAACAGTGTAGCGGGGGAAACCACAGATACGCAGTATTTT. This codes for CANSVAGETTDTQYF.

This clonotype was observed at least ten times. The V gene is TRBV7-9, the J gene TRBJ2-4, with 10 bases that match TRBD1. The V and J ends lost 5 bases and 1 base, in that order; junction bases with no gene match: 11. The CDR3 is 18 residues long. Germline values: CDR1 SEHNR, CDR2 FQNEAQ (reference sequence). DNA of the CDR3: TGTGCCAGCAGCCCGATACCGACAGGGGGCTTTGCCAAAAACATTCAGTACTTC. Its translation is CASSPIPTGGFAKNIQYF. Complete variable domain (other parts from reference TRBV7-9 and TRBJ2-4): DTGVSQNPRHKITKRGQNVTFRCDPISEHNRLYWYRQTLGQGPEFLTYFQNEAQLEKSRLLSDRFSAERPKGSFSTLEIQRTEQGDSAMYLCASSPIPTGGFAKNIQYFGAGTRLSVL.

The sample holds many counts of this clonotype. V gene TRBV7-2 combines with J gene TRBJ1-1, with D unclear. Germline V CDR1 and CDR2: SGHTA, FQGNSA. V lost 2 bases and J lost 3, with 10 bases in between. CDR3 length: 14 amino acids. The CDR3 reads CASSLHRGDTEAFF. In DNA form, the CDR3 reads TGTGCCAGCAGCTTACATCGGGGAGACACTGAAGCTTTCTTT.

The sample holds many counts of this clonotype. V and J are TRBV7-6 and TRBJ1-1, with D hard to call. V was cut by 4 bases and J by 0 bases, with 9 bases left in between. CDR1 and CDR2 from the germline V gene are SGHVS and FNYEAQ. The CDR3 loop spans 14 amino acids. Here the CDR3 reads CASSSRGLNTEAFF. In DNA form, the CDR3 reads TGTGCCAGCAGCTCCCGTGGGTTGAACACTGAAGCTTTCTTT.

This clonotype was recorded many times. The gene calls are TRBV3-1 and TRBJ2-5; 8 nucleotides align to TRBD2. Germline V gives CDR1 LGHDT, CDR2 YNNKEL (reference sequence). V gave up 1 base and J gave up 1 base; unmatched junction bases: 14. CDR3 size: 19 residues. CDR3 loop: CASSQGPPGAGGTQETQYF. The DNA for the CDR3 is TGTGCCAGCAGCCAAGGGCCCCCTGGTGCGGGGGGCACCCAAGAGACCCAGTACTTC.

Ten or more counts support this clonotype. V is TRBV7-9 and J is TRBJ2-1, with TRBD2 matching over 8 bases. This CDR3 contains 17 residues. Germline CDR1 is SEHNR and CDR2 is FQNEAQ (reference sequence). The V gene end was trimmed by 4 bases and the J gene end by 0 bases; junction bases not matched to a gene: 8. The CDR3 bases are TGTGCCAGCAGCTCCTTTTCGGGGGGGGCCTCCTACAATGAGCAGTTCTTC. Translation: CASSSFSGGASYNEQFF.

At least ten counts were recorded for this clonotype. This rearrangement joins TRBV20-1 to TRBJ2-1; D is perhaps TRBD2 (6 bases). Germline CDR1 and CDR2: DFQATT and SNEGSKA (reference sequence). Between the trimmed V and J ends, which lost 1 base and 4 bases, there was a span of 20 bases. The CDR3 runs 17 residues. CDR3 in DNA: TGCAGTGCTAGAGGGCGATACCTAGCGCAACTTTACAATGAGCAGTTCTTC. Its translation is CSARGRYLAQLYNEQFF.